In this sample, the clone carrying this TCR beta chain turned up a few times. Its specificity is unknown. Other DNA sequences in the sample encode the same CDR3. The data were taken from a study of cytomegalovirus exposure and HLA in healthy donors. Points from the study as a whole: Overall, around 160 TCR beta chains were annotated as cytomegalovirus-associated. Segments of the TCR beta V type were, in most cases, productive about 87% or about 30% of the time in an earlier analysis. The authors later linked a missense DCLRE1C variant to TCR beta V- and J-gene trimming. TCR beta chains associated with HLA were, in a later analysis, more clonally expanded than equally common others.

The PCR used 60 Vbeta and 13 Jbeta primers. Clones were read by immunoSEQ multiplex PCR, and TCRdb kept only the in-frame ones, dropping some. The data hold approximately 100,000 clones, with 70% observed a single time. CDR1 and CDR2 from the germline V gene are SGHRS and YFSETQ. This CDR3 is built from 15 residues. Germline trimming cut 0 bases from V and 0 bases from J; bases unmatched to any gene: 0. The sample comprised PBMCs. V gene TRBV5-1 combines with J gene TRBJ2-7, with 10 bases that match TRBD2. The source is a man between 35 and 55 years old in good health and CMV-seropositive. The chain's CDR3 is CASSLGTSGSYEQYF. The CDR3 DNA sequence: TGCGCCAGCAGCTTGGGGACTAGCGGCTCCTACGAGCAGTACTTC.